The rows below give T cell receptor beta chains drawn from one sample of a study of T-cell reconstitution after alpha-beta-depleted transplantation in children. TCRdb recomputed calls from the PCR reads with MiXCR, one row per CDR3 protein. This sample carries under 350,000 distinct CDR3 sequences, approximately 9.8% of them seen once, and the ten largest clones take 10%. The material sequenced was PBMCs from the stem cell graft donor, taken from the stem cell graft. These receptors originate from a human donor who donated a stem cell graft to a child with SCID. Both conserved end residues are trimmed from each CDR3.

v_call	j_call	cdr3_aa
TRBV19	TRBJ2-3	ASTPTGGYTDTQY
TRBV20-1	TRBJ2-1	SARDYEGVANEQF
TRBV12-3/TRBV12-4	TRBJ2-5	ASSLQVGGQETQY
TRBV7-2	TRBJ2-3	ASSLVLWGGTDTQY
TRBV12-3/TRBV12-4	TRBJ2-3	ASSLGWSGGMTSTDTQY
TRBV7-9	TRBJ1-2	ASRGDEQGYT
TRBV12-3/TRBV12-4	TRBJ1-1	ASSPYRNTEAF
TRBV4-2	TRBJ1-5	ASSQDAGDDQPQH
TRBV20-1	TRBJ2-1	SARPVSGVHNEQF
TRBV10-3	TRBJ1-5	AISKQGGGSQPQH
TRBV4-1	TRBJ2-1	ASSPSGRGTNEQF
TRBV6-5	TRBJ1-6	ASSYSGQGTGSYNSPLH
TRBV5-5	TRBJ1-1	ASSFGTLSGEAF
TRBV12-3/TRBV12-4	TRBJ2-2	ASSRQGSNTGELF
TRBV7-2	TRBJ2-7	ASSTLDSSYEQY
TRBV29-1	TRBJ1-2	SVDGLDGYT
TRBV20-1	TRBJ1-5	SARYSTNQPQH
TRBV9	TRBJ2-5	ASSAMGTSAETQY
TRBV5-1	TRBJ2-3	ASSSGLAGGGTDTQY
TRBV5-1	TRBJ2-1	ASSLGGAGLNEQF
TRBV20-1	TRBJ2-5	SAPRIAGETQY
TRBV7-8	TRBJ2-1	ASSPVPNEQF
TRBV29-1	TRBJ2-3	SVEYSRTDTQY
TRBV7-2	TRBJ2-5	ASSLGDYRETQY
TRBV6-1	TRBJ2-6	ASSRGTGSSGANVLT
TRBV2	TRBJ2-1	ASSGGTGSSYNEQF
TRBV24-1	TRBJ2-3	ATRRDSTDTQY
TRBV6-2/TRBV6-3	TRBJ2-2	ASSYSTAIGTGELF
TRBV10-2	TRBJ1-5	ASSGGADQPQH
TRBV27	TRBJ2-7	ASSLSRSYEQY
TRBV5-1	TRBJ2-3	ASSLWSAGGDTQY
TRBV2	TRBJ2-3	ASSGGIRTDTQY
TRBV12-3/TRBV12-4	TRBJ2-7	ASSYRAEQY
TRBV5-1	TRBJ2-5	ASSAGLGGTQY
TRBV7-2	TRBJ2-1	ASSLGRPNEQF
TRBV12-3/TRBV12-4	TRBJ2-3	ASSPTPGTSLDTQY
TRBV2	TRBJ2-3	ASTTGLNTDTQY
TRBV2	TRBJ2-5	AIKQGARVSCQETQY
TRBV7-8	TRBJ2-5	DSSFSQEGSETQY
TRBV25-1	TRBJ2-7	ASSEGWTSREQY
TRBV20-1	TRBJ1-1	SARGVTEAF